This T cell receptor beta chain was sequenced during a study of cytomegalovirus exposure and HLA in healthy donors. Regarding the study as a whole: Earlier analysis found most TCR beta V segments productive about 87% or about 30% of the time. For TCR beta chains, V- and J-gene trimming was later linked to a missense DCLRE1C variant. For presence/absence analyses, sequencing depth was assumed to be roughly uniform across donors. TCR beta chains associated with HLA were, in a later analysis, more clonally expanded than equally common others.

Germline assignment: CDR1 MNHEY and CDR2 SMNVEV (reference sequence). Trimming took 3 bases from V and 0 from J, leaving 21 bases between them. The CDR3 sequence is 20 residues long. Comment on this clone: Its specificity is not known.

The PCR had 60 Vbeta and 13 Jbeta primers. Measured with immunoSEQ multiplex PCR; TCRdb has only the in-frame clones, and not every one. The data show 150,000 or so clones, with around 80% seen just once and around 2% held by the top ten. The rearrangement uses TRBV27 and TRBJ2-6; D remains ambiguous. Sequences were obtained from PBMCs. The source of this sequence is a woman aged 40 to 50 in good health and CMV-seronegative. CDR3 DNA sequence: TGTGCCAGCAGTTTGAGCTCTGGAGAGACGGATTACTCTGGGGCCAACGTCCTGACTTTC. This sequence encodes CASSLSSGETDYSGANVLTF.